This T cell receptor (beta chain) was recorded in a study of T cells expressing NK-cell markers. TCRdb reprocessed the 5' RACE reads and keeps a single row for each CDR3 protein, giving no DNA. This table lists a few hundred thousand distinct CDR3 sequences. CDR3 length equals 16 residues. The germline gives CDR1 SGHTA, CDR2 FQGTGA. Sequencing was carried out using blood T cells: a sorted CD56 or NKG2C T cell subset, CD4+ or CD8+ T cells, or bulk PBMC T cells (not recorded which). This TCR derives from a man aged 18 to 69 in good health. This chain connects TRBV7-3 to TRBJ2-3; TCRdb selects TRBD2, and the lack of DNA leaves this call unchecked. The CDR3 sequence: CASRRGGGASTDTQYF.